This is a list of T cell receptor beta chains from one sample in a study of cytomegalovirus exposure and HLA in healthy donors. Generated by immunoSEQ multiplex PCR, the TCRdb table keeps only in-frame clones and is missing some. Of approximately 150,000 clones in the sample, around four fifths are singletons; the top ten hold 2% to 2.5%. The sequenced sample consisted of PBMCs. The receptors stem from a man aged 25-40 years in good health and CMV-seropositive. The CDR3 runs from the conserved cysteine through the conserved F or W. The order of the fields is clone size, J gene, D gene, V gene, CDR3 protein, CDR3 DNA. The D gene is left open where the match is weak. Not every row has a clone size; where given, it reads once, few, many or a size class.

clone size: -; J gene: TRBJ2-5; D gene: TRBD1; V gene: TRBV15; CDR3 protein: CATSRGTGGSEETQYF; CDR3 DNA: TGTGCCACCAGCAGAGGGACAGGGGGCTCGGAGGAGACCCAGTACTTC
clone size: -; J gene: TRBJ1-2; D gene: -; V gene: TRBV19; CDR3 protein: CASSRDSGSGYTF; CDR3 DNA: TGTGCCAGTAGTAGGGACTCAGGGAGTGGCTACACCTTC
clone size: -; J gene: TRBJ2-5; D gene: TRBD2; V gene: TRBV5-4; CDR3 protein: CASSPGLAGGNQETQYF; CDR3 DNA: TGTGCCAGCAGCCCCGGACTAGCGGGGGGTAATCAAGAGACCCAGTACTTC
clone size: -; J gene: TRBJ2-7; D gene: -; V gene: TRBV7-6; CDR3 protein: CASSLPRDSPEQYF; CDR3 DNA: TGTGCCAGCAGCTTACCCCGAGACAGTCCCGAGCAGTACTTC
clone size: -; J gene: TRBJ2-3; D gene: -; V gene: TRBV6-4; CDR3 protein: CASSEGFEGGSTDTQYF; CDR3 DNA: TGTGCCAGCAGTGAGGGCTTTGAAGGAGGGAGCACAGATACGCAGTATTTT
clone size: -; J gene: TRBJ2-1; D gene: TRBD2; V gene: TRBV4-1; CDR3 protein: CASSLVGLAASSSYNEQFF; CDR3 DNA: TGCGCCAGCAGCCTAGTGGGACTAGCGGCGTCTAGCTCCTACAATGAGCAGTTCTTC
clone size: -; J gene: TRBJ2-3; D gene: TRBD2; V gene: TRBV18; CDR3 protein: CASSPGGGLTDTQYF; CDR3 DNA: TGTGCCAGCTCACCGGGCGGGGGGCTCACAGATACGCAGTATTTT
clone size: few; J gene: TRBJ1-5; D gene: -; V gene: TRBV30; CDR3 protein: CAWTLGRGVLHF; CDR3 DNA: TGTGCCTGGACCCTGGGGAGGGGTGTACTGCATTTT
clone size: -; J gene: TRBJ1-2; D gene: -; V gene: TRBV15; CDR3 protein: CATSIRAGGGYTF; CDR3 DNA: TGTGCCACCAGCATTCGGGCCGGGGGAGGCTACACCTTC
clone size: -; J gene: TRBJ1-1; D gene: -; V gene: TRBV5-6; CDR3 protein: CASSLVGGGPQVTEAFF; CDR3 DNA: TGTGCCAGCAGCTTGGTGGGGGGAGGGCCGCAGGTCACTGAAGCTTTCTTT
clone size: -; J gene: TRBJ2-3; D gene: -; V gene: TRBV7-9; CDR3 protein: CASSLVNDLEGTDTQYF; CDR3 DNA: TGTGCCAGCAGCTTAGTAAACGACCTAGAAGGCACAGATACGCAGTATTTT
clone size: few; J gene: TRBJ1-5; D gene: -; V gene: TRBV18; CDR3 protein: CASSRLSGTPDQPQHF; CDR3 DNA: TGTGCCAGCTCCCGCTTGTCCGGGACACCCGATCAGCCCCAGCATTTT
clone size: -; J gene: TRBJ1-2; D gene: -; V gene: TRBV25-1; CDR3 protein: CASSESELRENYGYTF; CDR3 DNA: TGTGCCAGCAGTGAATCCGAGTTGAGGGAAAACTATGGCTACACCTTC
clone size: -; J gene: TRBJ1-5; D gene: -; V gene: TRBV7-2; CDR3 protein: CASSLARTEIMPQHF; CDR3 DNA: TGTGCCAGCAGCTTAGCCCGGACAGAAATTATGCCCCAGCATTTT
clone size: -; J gene: TRBJ1-6; D gene: TRBD1; V gene: TRBV5-1; CDR3 protein: CASSWTGVSSYNSPLHF; CDR3 DNA: TGCGCCAGCAGCTGGACAGGAGTGAGCTCCTATAATTCACCCCTCCACTTT
clone size: -; J gene: TRBJ1-1; D gene: TRBD1; V gene: TRBV6-5; CDR3 protein: CASSYGDSPNTEAFF; CDR3 DNA: TGTGCCAGCAGTTACGGGGACAGCCCTAACACTGAAGCTTTCTTT
clone size: -; J gene: TRBJ1-5; D gene: -; V gene: TRBV9; CDR3 protein: CASSVGGGMHQPQHF; CDR3 DNA: TGTGCCAGCAGCGTAGGGGGGGGTATGCATCAGCCCCAGCATTTT
clone size: -; J gene: TRBJ2-7; D gene: TRBD2; V gene: TRBV2; CDR3 protein: CASSEAPSGGYEQYF; CDR3 DNA: TGTGCCAGCAGTGAAGCGCCTAGCGGGGGATACGAGCAGTACTTC